Following are 9 T cell receptor beta chains from one sample sequenced in a study of blood T cell repertoires in COVID-19. Here immunoSEQ multiplex PCR was the method, and the copy in TCRdb shows in-frame clones only, minus some. In the table there are around 76,000 clones, approximately 80% of which are singletons. Sequenced input: peripheral blood. These receptors were obtained from a man younger than 40 with COVID-19, enrolled during active disease.

V usage is TRBV6-5 and J usage is TRBJ1-2; D might be TRBD1 (6 bases). Germline CDR1 and CDR2: MNHEY and SVGAGI. V was shortened by 8 bases and J by 3 bases, with 10 bases between the two germline ends. The CDR3 sequence is 12 residues long. CDR3 in amino acids: CASEGVHYGYTF. CDR3 in DNA: TGTGCCAGCGAGGGGGTCCACTATGGCTACACCTTC.

V usage is TRBV24-1 and J usage is TRBJ1-2, with TRBD1 matching over 11 bases. CDR3 length equals 17 residues. Looked up from germline, CDR1 is KGHDR and CDR2 is SFDVKD. The ends lost 2 bases at V and 4 bases at J; junction bases unmatched: 8. The CDR3 DNA follows: TGTGCCACCAGTGATTCCACCGGGACAGGGGGTATCTATGGCTACACCTTC. It yields the protein CATSDSTGTGGIYGYTF.

The J gene is TRBJ1-2, the V gene TRBV7-2; 11 bases fit TRBD1. CDR1 and CDR2 from the germline V gene are SGHTA and FQGNSA. The CDR3 is made up of 17 amino acids. The V and J ends lost 1 base and 3 bases, in that order; junction bases with no gene match: 7. CDR3 sequence (DNA): TGTGCCAGCAGCTTAGTTAGGGGGACAGGGGGATACTATGGCTACACCTTC. Residues: CASSLVRGTGGYYGYTF. Variable domain in full (rest from reference TRBV7-2 and TRBJ1-2): GAGVSQSPSNKVTEKGKDVELRCDPISGHTALYWYRQSLGQGLEFLIYFQGNSAPDKSGLPSDRFSAERTGGSVSTLTIQRTQQEDSAVYLCASSLVRGTGGYYGYTFGSGTRLTVV.

The chain combines TRBV4-1 with TRBJ1-2; perhaps TRBD1 as D (6 bases). Germline CDR1 is MGHRA and CDR2 is YSYEKL. Trimming pared 4 bases from V and 4 bases from J, leaving 13 bases between. The CDR3 extends over 14 amino acids. The CDR3 DNA is TGCGCCAGCAGCCTGGGACAAGGGGGCTATGGCTACACCTTC. Residues: CASSLGQGGYGYTF.

The V gene is TRBV13, the J gene TRBJ2-5; 7 bases fit TRBD2. This CDR3 contains 15 residues. Germline V gene data show CDR1 as PRHDT and CDR2 as FYEKMQ (reference sequence). The trim removed 1 base at V and 1 base at J, leaving 3 bases unmatched. The CDR3 DNA reads TGTGCCAGCAGCTTAGCGGGAGGCCCCCAAGAGACCCAGTACTTC. Encoded protein: CASSLAGGPQETQYF.

The V call is TRBV11-2, the J call TRBJ2-3; no definite D call. The CDR3 spans 16 residues. The V gene's germline CDR1 is SGHAT and CDR2 FQNNGV. The germline V and J ends were trimmed by 0 bases and 0 bases, with 10 bases remaining between them. The CDR3 sequence: CASSLESPFSTDTQYF. DNA of the CDR3: TGTGCCAGCAGCTTAGAGTCCCCCTTCAGCACAGATACGCAGTATTTT.

The V gene is TRBV5-6, the J gene TRBJ2-7; D ambiguous. The CDR3 is 15 amino acids. The V end lost 4 bases, the J end lost 0 bases, and 14 bases lay between the germline ends. Germline V gives CDR1 SGHDT, CDR2 YYEEEE. The CDR3, as DNA: TGTGCCAGCAGCCACCGTGACAAACTCTCCTACGAGCAGTACTTC. Its translation is CASSHRDKLSYEQYF.

The J gene is TRBJ2-7, the V gene TRBV12-3 or TRBV12-4, with a weak D call TRBD2 (5 bases). The CDR3 loop spans 13 amino acids. Trimming cost V 7 bases and J 3 bases, with 13 bases left between them. CDR3 sequence reads: CASIRTGIYEQYF. The CDR3 bases are TGTGCCAGCATAAGGACGGGGATCTACGAGCAGTACTTC.

V usage is TRBV6-4 and J usage is TRBJ1-5; D remains ambiguous. The CDR3 spans 13 residues. Deletions cut 6 bases from V and 7 bases from J, with 13 bases between. The germline CDR1 and CDR2 sequences are MRHNA and SNTAGT. DNA for the CDR3: TGTGCCAGCAGCTTGACTCGGGGACAGCCCCAGCATTTT. Protein sequence: CASSLTRGQPQHF.